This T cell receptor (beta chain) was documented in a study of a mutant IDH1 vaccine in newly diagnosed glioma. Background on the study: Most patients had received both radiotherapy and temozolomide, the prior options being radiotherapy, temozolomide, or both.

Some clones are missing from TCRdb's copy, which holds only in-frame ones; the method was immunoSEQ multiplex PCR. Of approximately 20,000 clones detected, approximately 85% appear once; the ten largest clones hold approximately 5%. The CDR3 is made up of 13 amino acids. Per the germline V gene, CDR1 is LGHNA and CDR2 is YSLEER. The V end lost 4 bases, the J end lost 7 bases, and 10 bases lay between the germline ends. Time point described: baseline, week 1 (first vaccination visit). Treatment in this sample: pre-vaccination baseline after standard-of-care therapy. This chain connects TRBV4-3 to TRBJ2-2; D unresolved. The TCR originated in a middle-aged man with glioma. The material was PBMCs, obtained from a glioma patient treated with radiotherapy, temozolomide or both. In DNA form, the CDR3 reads TGCGCCAGCAGCCTATTAGGCGGCGGGGAGCTGTTTTTT. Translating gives CASSLLGGGELFF.